The 5 T cell receptor beta chains given below trace back to one sample, sequenced in a study of T cells in localized non-small cell lung cancer. This table comes from immunoSEQ multiplex PCR, and its TCRdb copy is limited to in-frame clones, with some not included. The profile shows just under 1,100 clones, 33% of them singletons. The starting material was normal lung tissue next to the tumor, obtained before any cancer treatment. The receptors here all came from a male donor at least 60 years old with stage I lung adenocarcinoma.

The J gene is TRBJ2-1, the V gene TRBV11-3; 8 bases are a match to TRBD1. In germline, CDR1 is SGHNT, CDR2 YENEEA. V lost 5 bases, J lost 7 bases, and 10 bases stayed unmatched. There are 15 residues in the CDR3. The DNA of the CDR3 is TGTGCCAGCAGCGTGCCTAACCGACAGGGGAATGAGCAGTTCTTC. This translates into CASSVPNRQGNEQFF. Full variable domain (missing parts from reference TRBV11-3 and TRBJ2-1): EAGVVQSPRYKIIEKKQPVAFWCNPISGHNTLYWYLQNLGQGPELLIRYENEEAVDDSQLPKDRFSAERLKGVDSTLKIQPAELGDSAVYLCASSVPNRQGNEQFFGPGTRLTVL.

Details on this clone: The junction shows a germline mismatch at one end, possibly a read error. The chain has TRBV6-8 and TRBJ1-1; D is perhaps TRBD1 (6 bases). The CDR3 runs 14 residues. From germline, CDR1 is MNHGY and CDR2 SAAAGT. The CDR3 DNA sequence: TGTGCCAGCAGTCAGGGGTACGAGAACCCTGAAGCTTTCTTT. Protein product: CASSQGYENPEAFF.

V is TRBV12-5 and J is TRBJ1-1; D not certain. V was shortened by 5 bases and J by 7 bases, with 8 bases between the two germline ends. The CDR3 is made up of 11 amino acids. Germline values: CDR1 LGHNT, CDR2 FRNRAP. Written as DNA, the CDR3 is TGTGCTAGTGGTCCGTTTGATGAAGCTTTCTTT. Protein: CASGPFDEAFF.

This chain joins TRBV14 and TRBJ2-1; tentatively, D is TRBD1 (6 bases). The CDR3 runs 15 residues. Germline-derived CDR1 and CDR2 are SGHDN and FVKESK. V was trimmed by 0 bases and J by 4 bases, leaving 10 bases between them. In DNA form, the CDR3 reads TGTGCCAGCAGCCAAGACAGGGGTGGGTACAATGAGCAGTTCTTC. It yields the protein CASSQDRGGYNEQFF.

The chain combines TRBV15 with TRBJ2-5; D perhaps matches TRBD1 (6 bases). The germline V gene has CDR1 LNHNV and CDR2 YYDKDF (reference sequence). The germline V and J ends were trimmed by 4 bases and 1 base, with 13 bases remaining between them. The CDR3 is made up of 15 amino acids. CDR3 sequence: CATSKAAGAQETQYF. CDR3 DNA sequence: TGTGCCACCAGCAAAGCCGCAGGGGCCCAAGAGACCCAGTACTTC.